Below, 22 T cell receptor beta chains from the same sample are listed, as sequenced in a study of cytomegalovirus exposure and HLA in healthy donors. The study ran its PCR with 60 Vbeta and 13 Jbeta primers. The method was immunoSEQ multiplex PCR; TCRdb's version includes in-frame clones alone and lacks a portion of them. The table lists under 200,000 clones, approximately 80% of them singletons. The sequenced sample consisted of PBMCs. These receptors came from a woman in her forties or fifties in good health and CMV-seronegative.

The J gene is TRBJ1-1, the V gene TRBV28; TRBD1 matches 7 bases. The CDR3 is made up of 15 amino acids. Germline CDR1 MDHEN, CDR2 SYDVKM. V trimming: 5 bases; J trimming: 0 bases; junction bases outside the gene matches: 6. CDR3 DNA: TGTGCCAGCAGTAAACGACAGGGCTTGAACACTGAAGCTTTCTTT. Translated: CASSKRQGLNTEAFF.

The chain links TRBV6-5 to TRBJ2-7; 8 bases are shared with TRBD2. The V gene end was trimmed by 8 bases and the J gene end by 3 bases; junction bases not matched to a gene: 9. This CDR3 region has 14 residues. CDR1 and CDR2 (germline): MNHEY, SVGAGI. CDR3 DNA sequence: TGTGCCAGCTCTTTGCGGGAGGCCGTCTACGAGCAGTACTTC. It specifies CASSLREAVYEQYF.

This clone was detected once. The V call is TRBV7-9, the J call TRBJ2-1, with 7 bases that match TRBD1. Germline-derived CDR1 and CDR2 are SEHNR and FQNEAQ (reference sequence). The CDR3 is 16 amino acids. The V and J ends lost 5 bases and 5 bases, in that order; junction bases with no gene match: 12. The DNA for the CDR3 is TGTGCCAGCAGCACCAGCGACAGGGAAAGTAACAATGAGCAGTTCTTC. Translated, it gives CASSTSDRESNNEQFF.

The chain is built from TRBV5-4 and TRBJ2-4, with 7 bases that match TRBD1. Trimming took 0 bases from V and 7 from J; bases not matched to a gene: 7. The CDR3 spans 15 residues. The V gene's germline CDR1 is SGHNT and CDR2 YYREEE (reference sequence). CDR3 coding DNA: TGTGCCAGCAGCTTGGACAGGGGTAGAGGGAACATTCAGTACTTC. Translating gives CASSLDRGRGNIQYF.

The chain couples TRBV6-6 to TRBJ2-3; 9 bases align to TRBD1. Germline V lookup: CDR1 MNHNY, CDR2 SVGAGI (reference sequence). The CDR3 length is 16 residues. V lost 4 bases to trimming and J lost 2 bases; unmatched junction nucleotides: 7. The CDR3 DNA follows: TGTGCCAGCAGTTCCGGGACAGGGATCCACACAGATACGCAGTATTTT. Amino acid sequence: CASSSGTGIHTDTQYF.

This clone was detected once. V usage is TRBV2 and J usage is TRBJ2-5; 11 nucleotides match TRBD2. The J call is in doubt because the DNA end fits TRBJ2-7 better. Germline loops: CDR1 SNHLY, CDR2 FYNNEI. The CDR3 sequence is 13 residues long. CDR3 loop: CATAGLAAYEQYF. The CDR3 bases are TGTGCCACAGCGGGACTAGCGGCCTACGAGCAGTACTTC.

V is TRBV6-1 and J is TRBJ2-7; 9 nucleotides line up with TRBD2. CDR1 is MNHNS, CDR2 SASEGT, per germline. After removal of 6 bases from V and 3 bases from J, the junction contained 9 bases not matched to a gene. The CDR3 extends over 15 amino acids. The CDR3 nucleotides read TGTGCCAGCAGGATGACTAGCGGAGGAGGCTACGAGCAGTACTTC. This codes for CASRMTSGGGYEQYF.

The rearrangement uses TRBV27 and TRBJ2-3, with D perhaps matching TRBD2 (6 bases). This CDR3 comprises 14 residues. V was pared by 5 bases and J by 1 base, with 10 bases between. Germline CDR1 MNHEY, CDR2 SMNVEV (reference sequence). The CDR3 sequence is CASSPGGRTDTQYF. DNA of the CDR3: TGTGCCAGCAGTCCTGGAGGGCGCACAGATACGCAGTATTTT.

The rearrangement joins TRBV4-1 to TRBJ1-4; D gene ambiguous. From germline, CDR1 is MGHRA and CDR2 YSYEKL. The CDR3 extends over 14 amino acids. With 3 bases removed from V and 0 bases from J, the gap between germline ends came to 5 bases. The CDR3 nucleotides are TGCGCCAGCAGCCATAGTGCAACTAATGAAAAACTGTTTTTT. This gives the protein CASSHSATNEKLFF.

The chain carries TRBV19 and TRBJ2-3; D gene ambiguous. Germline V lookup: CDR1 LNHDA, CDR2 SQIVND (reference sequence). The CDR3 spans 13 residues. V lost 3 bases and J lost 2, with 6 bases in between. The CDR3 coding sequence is TGTGCCAGTAGTATCGGTCTCACAGATACGCAGTATTTT. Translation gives CASSIGLTDTQYF.

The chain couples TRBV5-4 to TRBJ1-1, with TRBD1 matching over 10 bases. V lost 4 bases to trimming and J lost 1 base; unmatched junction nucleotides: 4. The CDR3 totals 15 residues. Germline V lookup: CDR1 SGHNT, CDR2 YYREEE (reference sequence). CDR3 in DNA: TGTGCCAGCAGCAGGCGACAGGGGGCGAACACTGAAGCTTTCTTT. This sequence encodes CASSRRQGANTEAFF.

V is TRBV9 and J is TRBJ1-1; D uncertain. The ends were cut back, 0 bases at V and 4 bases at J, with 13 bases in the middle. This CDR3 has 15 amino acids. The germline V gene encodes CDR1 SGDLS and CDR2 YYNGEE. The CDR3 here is CASSVDGGGSTEAFF. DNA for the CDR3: TGTGCCAGCAGCGTAGATGGTGGAGGGAGCACTGAAGCTTTCTTT.

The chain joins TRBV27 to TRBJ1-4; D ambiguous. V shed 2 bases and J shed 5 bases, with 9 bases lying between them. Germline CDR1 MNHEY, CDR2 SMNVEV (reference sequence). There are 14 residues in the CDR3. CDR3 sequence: CASSLRGLNEKLFF. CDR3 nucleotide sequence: TGTGCCAGCAGTTTACGCGGACTCAATGAAAAACTGTTTTTT.

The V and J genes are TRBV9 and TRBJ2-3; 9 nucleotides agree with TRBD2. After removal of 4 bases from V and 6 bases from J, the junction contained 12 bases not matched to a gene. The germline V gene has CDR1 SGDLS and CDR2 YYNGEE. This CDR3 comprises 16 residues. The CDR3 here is CASSLSGSNGMDTQYF. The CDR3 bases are TGTGCCAGCAGCCTTAGCGGGAGCAATGGGATGGATACGCAGTATTTT.

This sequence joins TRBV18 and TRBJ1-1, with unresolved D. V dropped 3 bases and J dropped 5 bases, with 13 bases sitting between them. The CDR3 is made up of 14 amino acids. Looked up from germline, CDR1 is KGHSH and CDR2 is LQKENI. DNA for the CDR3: TGTGCCAGCTCACCGGGAGGTTTTGGGACTGAAGCTTTCTTT. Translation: CASSPGGFGTEAFF. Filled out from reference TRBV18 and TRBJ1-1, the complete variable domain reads NAGVMQNPRHLVRRRGQEARLRCSPMKGHSHVYWYRQLPEEGLKFMVYLQKENIIDESGMPKERFSAEFPKEGPSILRIQQVVRGDSAAYFCASSPGGFGTEAFFGQGTRLTVV.

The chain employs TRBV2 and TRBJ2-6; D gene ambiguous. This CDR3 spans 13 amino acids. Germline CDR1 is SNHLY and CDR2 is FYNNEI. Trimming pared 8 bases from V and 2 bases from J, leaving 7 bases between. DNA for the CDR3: TGTGCCAGCCGGGTAGCTGGGGCCAACGTCCTGACTTTC. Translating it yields CASRVAGANVLTF.

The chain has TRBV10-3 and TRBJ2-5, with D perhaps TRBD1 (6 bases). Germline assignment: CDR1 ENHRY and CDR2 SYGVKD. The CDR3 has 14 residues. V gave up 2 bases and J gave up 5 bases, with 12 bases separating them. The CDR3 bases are TGTGCCATCAGTGAGGGGGGCACTGGGGAGACCCAGTACTTC. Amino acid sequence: CAISEGGTGETQYF.

The CDR3 is CASSEHDGEKLFF. The CDR3, as DNA: TGTGCCAGCAGTGAACATGACGGGGAAAAACTGTTTTTT. The genes are TRBV2 and TRBJ1-4; D uncertain. Germline V gene lookup returns CDR1 SNHLY and CDR2 FYNNEI. CDR3 length equals 13 residues. V gave up 2 bases and J gave up 8 bases, with 9 bases separating them. Full variable domain (outside the CDR3, taken from reference TRBV2 and TRBJ1-4): EPEVTQTPSHQVTQMGQEVILRCVPISNHLYFYWYRQILGQKVEFLVSFYNNEISEKSEIFDDQFSVERPDGSNFTLKIRSTKLEDSAMYFCASSEHDGEKLFFGSGTQLSVL.

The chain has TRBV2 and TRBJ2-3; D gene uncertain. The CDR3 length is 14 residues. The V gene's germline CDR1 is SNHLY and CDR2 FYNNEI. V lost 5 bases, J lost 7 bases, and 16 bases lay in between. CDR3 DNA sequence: TGTGCCAGCAGTCCCGGTTACGGAGCTTATACGCAGTATTTT. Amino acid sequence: CASSPGYGAYTQYF.

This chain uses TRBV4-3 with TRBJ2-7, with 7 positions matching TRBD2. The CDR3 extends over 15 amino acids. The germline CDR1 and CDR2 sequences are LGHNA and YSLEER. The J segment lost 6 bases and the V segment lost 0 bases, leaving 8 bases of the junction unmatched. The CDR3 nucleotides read TGCGCCAGCAGCCAAGAGGGAGGGATCTATGGCGAGCAGTACTTC. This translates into CASSQEGGIYGEQYF.

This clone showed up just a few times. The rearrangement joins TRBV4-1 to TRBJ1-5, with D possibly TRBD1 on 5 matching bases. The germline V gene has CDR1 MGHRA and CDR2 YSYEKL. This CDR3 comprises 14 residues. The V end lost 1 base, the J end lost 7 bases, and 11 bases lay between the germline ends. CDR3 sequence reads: CASSQVGGAQPQHF. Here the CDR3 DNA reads TGCGCCAGCAGCCAAGTTGGTGGGGCCCAGCCCCAGCATTTT.

This CDR3 is CASSLGASGNTIYF. The CDR3 DNA reads as TGTGCCAGCAGCTTGGGGGCCTCGGGAAACACCATATATTTT. V and J are TRBV5-8 and TRBJ1-3; no firm D call. Germline V gives CDR1 SGHTS, CDR2 YDEGEE. V shed 0 bases and J shed 4 bases, with 8 bases lying between them. The CDR3 sequence is 14 residues long.